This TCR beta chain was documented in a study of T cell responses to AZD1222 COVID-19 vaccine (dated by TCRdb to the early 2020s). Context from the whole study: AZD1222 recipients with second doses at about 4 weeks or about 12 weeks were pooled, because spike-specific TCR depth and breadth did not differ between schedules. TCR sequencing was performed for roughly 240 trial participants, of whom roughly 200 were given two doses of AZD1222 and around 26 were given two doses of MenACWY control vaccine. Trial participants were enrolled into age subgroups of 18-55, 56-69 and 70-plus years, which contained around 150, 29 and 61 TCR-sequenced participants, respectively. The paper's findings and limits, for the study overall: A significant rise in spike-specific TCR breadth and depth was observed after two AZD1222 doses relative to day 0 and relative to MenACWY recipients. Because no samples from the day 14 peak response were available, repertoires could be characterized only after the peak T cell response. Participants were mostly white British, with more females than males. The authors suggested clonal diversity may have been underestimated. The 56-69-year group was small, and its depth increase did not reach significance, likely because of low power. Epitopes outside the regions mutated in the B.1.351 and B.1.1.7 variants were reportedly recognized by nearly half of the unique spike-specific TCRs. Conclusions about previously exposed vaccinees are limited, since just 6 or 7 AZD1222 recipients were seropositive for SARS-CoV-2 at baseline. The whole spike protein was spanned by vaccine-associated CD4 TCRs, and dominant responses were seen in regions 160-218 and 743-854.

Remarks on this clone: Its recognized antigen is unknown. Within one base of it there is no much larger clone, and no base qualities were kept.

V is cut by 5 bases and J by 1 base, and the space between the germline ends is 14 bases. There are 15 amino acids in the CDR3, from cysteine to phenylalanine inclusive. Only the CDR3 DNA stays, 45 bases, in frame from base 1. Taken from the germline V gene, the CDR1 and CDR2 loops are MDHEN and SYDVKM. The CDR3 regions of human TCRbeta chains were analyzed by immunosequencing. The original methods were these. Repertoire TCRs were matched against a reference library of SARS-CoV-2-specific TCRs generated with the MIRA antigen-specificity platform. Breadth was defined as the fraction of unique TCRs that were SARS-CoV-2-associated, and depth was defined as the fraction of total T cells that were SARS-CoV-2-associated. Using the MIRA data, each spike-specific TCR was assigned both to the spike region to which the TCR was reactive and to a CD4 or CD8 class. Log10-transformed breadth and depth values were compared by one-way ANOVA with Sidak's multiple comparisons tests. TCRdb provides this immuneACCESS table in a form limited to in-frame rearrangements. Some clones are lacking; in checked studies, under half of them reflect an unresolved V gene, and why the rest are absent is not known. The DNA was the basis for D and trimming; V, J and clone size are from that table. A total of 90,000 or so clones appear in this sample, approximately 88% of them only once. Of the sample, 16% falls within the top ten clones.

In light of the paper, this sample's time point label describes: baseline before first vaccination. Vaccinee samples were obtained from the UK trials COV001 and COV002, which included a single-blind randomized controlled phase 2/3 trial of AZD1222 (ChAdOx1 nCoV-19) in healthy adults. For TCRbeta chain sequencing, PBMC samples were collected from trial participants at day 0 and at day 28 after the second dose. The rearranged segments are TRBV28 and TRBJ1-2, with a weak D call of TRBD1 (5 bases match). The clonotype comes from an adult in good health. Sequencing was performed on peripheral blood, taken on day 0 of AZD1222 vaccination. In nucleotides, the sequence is TGTGCCAGCAGTCAGCACAGGAATTTTAACTATGGCTACACCTTC. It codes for CASSQHRNFNYGYTF.